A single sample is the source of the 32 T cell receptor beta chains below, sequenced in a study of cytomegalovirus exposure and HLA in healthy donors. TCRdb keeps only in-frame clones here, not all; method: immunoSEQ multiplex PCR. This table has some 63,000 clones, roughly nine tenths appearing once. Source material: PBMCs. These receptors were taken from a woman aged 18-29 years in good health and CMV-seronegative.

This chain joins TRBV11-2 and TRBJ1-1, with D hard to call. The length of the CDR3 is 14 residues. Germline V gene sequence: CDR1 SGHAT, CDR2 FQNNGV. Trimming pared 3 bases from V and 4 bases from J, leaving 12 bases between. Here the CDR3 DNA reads TGTGCCAGCAGCTTCCAATCACGGGGCACTGAAGCTTTCTTT. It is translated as CASSFQSRGTEAFF.

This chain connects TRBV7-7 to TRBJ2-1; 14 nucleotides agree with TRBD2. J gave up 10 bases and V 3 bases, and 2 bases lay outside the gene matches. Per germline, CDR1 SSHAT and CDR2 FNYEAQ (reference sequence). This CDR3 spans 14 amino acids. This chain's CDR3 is CASSLGLAGAEQFF. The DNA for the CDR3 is TGTGCCAGCAGCTTGGGACTAGCGGGAGCGGAGCAGTTCTTC.

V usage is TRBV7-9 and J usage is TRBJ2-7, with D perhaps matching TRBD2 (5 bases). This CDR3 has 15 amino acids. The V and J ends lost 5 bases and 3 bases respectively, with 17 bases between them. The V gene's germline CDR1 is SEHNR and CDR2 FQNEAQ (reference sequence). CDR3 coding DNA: TGTGCCAGCAGCCCGGGCGGGTCCCTCTACTACGAGCAGTACTTC. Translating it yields CASSPGGSLYYEQYF.

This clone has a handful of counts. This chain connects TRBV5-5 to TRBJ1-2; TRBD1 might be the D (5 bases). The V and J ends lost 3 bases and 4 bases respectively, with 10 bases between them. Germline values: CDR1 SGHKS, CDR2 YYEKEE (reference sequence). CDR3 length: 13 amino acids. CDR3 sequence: CASSSRQPYGYTF. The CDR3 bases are TGTGCCAGCAGCTCCAGACAGCCCTATGGCTACACCTTC.

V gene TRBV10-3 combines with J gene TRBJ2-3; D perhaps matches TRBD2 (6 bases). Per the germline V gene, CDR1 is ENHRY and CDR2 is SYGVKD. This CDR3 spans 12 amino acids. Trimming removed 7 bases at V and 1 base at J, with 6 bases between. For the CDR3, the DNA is TGTGCCATCACTAGCGGCACAGATACGCAGTATTTT. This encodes CAITSGTDTQYF.

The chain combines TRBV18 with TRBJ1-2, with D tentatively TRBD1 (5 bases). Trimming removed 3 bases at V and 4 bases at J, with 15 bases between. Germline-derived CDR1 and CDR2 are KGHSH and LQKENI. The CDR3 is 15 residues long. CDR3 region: CASSPEAGSGYGYTF. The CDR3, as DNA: TGTGCCAGCTCACCGGAAGCAGGGTCGGGCTATGGCTACACCTTC.

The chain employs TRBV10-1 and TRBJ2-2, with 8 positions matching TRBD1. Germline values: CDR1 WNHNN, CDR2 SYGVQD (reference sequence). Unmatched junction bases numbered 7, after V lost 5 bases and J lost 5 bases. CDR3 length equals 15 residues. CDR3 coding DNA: TGCGCCAGCAGTACCCCCCAGGGGGCGACCGGGGAGCTGTTTTTT. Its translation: CASSTPQGATGELFF.

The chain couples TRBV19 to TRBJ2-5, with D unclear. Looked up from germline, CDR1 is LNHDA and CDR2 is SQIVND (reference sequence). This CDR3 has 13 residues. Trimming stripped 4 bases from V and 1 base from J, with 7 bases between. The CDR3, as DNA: TGTGCCAGTAGTACCCTCTCCCAAGAGACCCAGTACTTC. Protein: CASSTLSQETQYF.

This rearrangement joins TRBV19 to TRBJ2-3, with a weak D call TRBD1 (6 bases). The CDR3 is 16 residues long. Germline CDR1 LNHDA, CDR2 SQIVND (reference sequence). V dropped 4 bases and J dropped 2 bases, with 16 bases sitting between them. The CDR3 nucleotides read TGTGCCAGTAGTACGATCCGGGACAAGGACACAGATACGCAGTATTTT. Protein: CASSTIRDKDTDTQYF.

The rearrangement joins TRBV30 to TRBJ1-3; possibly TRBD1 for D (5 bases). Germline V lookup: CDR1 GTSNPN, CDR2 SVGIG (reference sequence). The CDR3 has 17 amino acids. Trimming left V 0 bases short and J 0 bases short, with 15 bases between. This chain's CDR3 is CAWSVQIGGGSGNTIYF. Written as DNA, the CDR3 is TGTGCCTGGAGTGTACAAATTGGGGGGGGCTCTGGAAACACCATATATTTT.

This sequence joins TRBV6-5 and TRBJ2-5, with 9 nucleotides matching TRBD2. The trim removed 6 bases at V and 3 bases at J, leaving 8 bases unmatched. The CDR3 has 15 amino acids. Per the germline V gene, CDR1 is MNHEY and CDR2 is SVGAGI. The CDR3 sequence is CASRAEIAGEETQYF. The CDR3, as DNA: TGTGCCAGCAGAGCCGAAATAGCGGGGGAAGAGACCCAGTACTTC.

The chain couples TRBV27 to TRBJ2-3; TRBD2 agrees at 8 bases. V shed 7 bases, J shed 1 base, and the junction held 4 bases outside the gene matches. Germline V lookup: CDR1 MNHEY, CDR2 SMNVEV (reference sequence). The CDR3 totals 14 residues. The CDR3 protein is CASTLTSGTDTQYF. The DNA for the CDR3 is TGTGCCAGCACTTTGACTAGCGGCACAGATACGCAGTATTTT.

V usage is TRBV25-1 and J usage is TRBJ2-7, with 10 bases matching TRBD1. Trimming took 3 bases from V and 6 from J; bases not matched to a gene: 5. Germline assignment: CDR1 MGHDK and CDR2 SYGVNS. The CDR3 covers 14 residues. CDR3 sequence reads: CASSEDRGASEQYF. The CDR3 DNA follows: TGTGCCAGCAGTGAGGACAGGGGGGCGTCCGAGCAGTACTTC.

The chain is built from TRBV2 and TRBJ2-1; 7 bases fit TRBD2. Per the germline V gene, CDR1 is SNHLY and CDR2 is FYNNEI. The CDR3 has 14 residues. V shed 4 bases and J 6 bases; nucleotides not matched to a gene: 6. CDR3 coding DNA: TGTGCCAGCAGTGGTCTAGCGGCCTCCAATGAGCAGTTCTTC. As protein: CASSGLAASNEQFF.

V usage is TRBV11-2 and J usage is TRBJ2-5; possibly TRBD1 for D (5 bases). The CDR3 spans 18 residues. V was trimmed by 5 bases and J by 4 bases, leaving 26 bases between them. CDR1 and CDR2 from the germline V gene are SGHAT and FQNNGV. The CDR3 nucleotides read TGTGCCAGCAGCCACCACATCACTGGGGCAGGGATGGGAGAGACCCAGTACTTC. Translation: CASSHHITGAGMGETQYF.

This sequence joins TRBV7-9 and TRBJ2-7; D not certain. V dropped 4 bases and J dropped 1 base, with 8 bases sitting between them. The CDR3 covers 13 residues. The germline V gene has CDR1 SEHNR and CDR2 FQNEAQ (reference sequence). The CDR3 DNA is TGTGCCAGCAGCTCCACAATATCCTACGAGCAGTACTTC. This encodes CASSSTISYEQYF.

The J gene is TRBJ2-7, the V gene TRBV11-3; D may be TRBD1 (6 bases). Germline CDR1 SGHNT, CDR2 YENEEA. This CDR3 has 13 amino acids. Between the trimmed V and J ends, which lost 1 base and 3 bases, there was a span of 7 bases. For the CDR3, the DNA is TGTGCCAGCAGCTTAGTACAGGGCTACGAGCAGTACTTC. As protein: CASSLVQGYEQYF.

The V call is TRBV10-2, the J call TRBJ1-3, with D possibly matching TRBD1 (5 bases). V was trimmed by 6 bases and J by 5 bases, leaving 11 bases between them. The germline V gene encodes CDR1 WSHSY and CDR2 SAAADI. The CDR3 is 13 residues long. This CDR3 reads CASRNSDRNTIYF. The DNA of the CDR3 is TGCGCCAGCAGAAACTCGGACAGAAACACCATATATTTT.

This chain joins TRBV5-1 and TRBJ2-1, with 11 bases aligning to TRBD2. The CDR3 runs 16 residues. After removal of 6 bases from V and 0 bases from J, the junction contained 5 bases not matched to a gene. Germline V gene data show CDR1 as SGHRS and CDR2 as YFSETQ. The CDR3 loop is CASKPSGGISYNEQFF. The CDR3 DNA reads TGCGCCAGCAAGCCTAGCGGGGGGATCTCCTACAATGAGCAGTTCTTC.

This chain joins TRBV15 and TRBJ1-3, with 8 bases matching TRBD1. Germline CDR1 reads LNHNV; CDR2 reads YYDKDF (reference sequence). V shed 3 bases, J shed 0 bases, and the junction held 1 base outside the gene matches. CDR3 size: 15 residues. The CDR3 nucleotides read TGTGCCACCAGCAGTGACAGGGGCTCTGGAAACACCATATATTTT. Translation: CATSSDRGSGNTIYF.

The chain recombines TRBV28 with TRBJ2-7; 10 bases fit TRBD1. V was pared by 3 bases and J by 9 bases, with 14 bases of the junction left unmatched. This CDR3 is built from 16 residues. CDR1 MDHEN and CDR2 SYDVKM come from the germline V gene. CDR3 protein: CASSLVTTTGGKGQYF. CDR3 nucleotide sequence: TGTGCCAGCAGTTTGGTCACAACGACAGGGGGCAAGGGGCAGTACTTC.

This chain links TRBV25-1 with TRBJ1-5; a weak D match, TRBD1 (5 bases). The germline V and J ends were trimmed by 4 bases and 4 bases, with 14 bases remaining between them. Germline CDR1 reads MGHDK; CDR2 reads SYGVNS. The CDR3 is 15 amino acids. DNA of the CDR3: TGTGCCAGCAGTGCCGCGGGGACGGGGAATCAGCCCCAGCATTTT. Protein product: CASSAAGTGNQPQHF.

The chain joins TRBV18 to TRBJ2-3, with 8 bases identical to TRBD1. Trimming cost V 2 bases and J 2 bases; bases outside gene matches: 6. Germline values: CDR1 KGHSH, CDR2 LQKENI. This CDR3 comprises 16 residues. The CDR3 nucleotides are TGTGCCAGCTCACCATCCGGACAGGGCAACACAGATACGCAGTATTTT. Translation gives CASSPSGQGNTDTQYF.

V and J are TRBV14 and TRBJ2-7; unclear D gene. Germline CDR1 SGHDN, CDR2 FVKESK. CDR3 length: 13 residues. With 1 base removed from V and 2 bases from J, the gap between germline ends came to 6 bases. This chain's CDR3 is CASSQVQTYEQYF. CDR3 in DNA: TGTGCCAGCAGCCAAGTACAGACCTACGAGCAGTACTTC.

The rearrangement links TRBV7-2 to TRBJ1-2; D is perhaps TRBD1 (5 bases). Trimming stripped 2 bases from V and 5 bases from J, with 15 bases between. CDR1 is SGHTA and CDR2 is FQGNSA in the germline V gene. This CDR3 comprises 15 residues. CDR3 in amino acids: CASSLRQSESYGYTF. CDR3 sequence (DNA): TGTGCCAGCAGCTTACGACAGTCGGAATCTTATGGCTACACCTTC.

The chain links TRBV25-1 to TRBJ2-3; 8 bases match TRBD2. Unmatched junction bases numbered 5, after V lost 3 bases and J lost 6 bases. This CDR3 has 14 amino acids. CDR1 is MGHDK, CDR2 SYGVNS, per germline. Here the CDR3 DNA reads TGTGCCAGCAGTGATGCGGGGGGTCTTGATACGCAGTATTTT. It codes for CASSDAGGLDTQYF.

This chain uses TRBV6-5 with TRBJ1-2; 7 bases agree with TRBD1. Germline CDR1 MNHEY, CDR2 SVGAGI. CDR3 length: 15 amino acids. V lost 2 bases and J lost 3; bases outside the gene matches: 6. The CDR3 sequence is CASSYHRDRDYGYTF. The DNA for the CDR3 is TGTGCCAGCAGTTACCACCGGGACAGAGACTATGGCTACACCTTC.

The DNA of the CDR3 is TGTGCCAGCAGCCCGCAGGGTATGGGTCAGCCCCAGCATTTT. The encoded protein is CASSPQGMGQPQHF. V and J are TRBV7-9 and TRBJ1-5, with a weak D call TRBD1 (5 bases). The CDR3 extends over 14 amino acids. V gave up 5 bases and J gave up 6 bases, with 14 bases separating them. Germline V gives CDR1 SEHNR, CDR2 FQNEAQ (reference sequence).

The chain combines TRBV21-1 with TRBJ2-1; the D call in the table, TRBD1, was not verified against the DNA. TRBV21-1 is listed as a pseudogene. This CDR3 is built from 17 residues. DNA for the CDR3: TGTGCCAGCAGCAGGGGACAGCCAAAGAGCTCCTACAATGAGCAGTTCTTC. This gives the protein CASSRGQPKSSYNEQFF.

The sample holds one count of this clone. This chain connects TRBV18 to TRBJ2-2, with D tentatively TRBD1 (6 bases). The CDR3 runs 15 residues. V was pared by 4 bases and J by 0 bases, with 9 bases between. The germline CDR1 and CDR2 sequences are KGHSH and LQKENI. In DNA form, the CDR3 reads TGTGCCAGCTCACGAAGGACAGCGAACACCGGGGAGCTGTTTTTT. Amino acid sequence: CASSRRTANTGELFF.

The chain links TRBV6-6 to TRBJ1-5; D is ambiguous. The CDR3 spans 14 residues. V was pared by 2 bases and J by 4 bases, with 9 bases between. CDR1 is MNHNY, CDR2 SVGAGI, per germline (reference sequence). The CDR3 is CASSYSGANQPQHF. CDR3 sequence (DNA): TGTGCCAGCAGTTACAGCGGAGCAAATCAGCCCCAGCATTTT.

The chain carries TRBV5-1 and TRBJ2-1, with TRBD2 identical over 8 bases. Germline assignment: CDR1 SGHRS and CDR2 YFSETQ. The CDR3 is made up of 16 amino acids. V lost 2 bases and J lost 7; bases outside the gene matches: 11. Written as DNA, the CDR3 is TGCGCCAGCAGCTTATTATCGGCGGGAGGTCGGAATGAGCAGTTCTTC. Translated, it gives CASSLLSAGGRNEQFF.